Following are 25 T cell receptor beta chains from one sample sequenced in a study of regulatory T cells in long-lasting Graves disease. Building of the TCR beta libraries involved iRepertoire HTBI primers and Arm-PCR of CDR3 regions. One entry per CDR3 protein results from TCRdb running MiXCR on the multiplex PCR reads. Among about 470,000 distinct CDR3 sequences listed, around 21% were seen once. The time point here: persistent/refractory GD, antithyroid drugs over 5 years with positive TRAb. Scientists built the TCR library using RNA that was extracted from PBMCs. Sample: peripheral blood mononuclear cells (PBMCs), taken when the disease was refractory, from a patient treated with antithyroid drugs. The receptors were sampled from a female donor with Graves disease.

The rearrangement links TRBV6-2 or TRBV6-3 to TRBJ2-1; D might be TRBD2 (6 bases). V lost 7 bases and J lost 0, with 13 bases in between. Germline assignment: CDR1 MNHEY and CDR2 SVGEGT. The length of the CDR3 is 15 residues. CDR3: CASNVDGSSYNEQFF. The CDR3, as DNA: TGTGCCAGCAACGTCGACGGGAGCTCCTACAATGAGCAGTTCTTC.

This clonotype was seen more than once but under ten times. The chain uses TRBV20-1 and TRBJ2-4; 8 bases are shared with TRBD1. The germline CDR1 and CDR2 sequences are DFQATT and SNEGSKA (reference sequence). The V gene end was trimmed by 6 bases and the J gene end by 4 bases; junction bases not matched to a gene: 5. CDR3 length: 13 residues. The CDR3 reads CSAERQGKNIQYF. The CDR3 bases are TGCAGTGCAGAGCGACAGGGGAAAAACATTCAGTACTTC.

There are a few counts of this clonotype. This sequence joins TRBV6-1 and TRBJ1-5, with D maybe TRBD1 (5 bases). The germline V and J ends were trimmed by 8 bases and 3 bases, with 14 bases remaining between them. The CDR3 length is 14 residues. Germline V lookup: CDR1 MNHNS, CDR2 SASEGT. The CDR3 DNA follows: TGTGCCAGCTGGGGGGGGGTAAACAATCAGCCCCAGCATTTT. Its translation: CASWGGVNNQPQHF.

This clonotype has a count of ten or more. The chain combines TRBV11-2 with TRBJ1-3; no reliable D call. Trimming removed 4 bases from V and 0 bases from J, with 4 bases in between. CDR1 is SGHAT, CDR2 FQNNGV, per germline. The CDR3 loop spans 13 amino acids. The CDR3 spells CASSSNSGNTIYF. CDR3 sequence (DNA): TGTGCCAGCAGCTCAAACTCTGGAAACACCATATATTTT.

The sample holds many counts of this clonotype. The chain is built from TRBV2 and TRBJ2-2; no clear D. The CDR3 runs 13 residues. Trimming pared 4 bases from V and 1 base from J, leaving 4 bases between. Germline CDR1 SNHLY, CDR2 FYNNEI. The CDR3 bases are TGTGCCAGCAGTGTGATGAACACCGGGGAGCTGTTTTTT. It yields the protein CASSVMNTGELFF.

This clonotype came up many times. The CDR3 protein is CASSLGGRVGEQYF. The CDR3 DNA is TGTGCCAGCAGTTTAGGCGGGAGAGTTGGGGAGCAGTACTTC. The V call is TRBV28, the J call TRBJ2-7, with TRBD2 matching 7 bases. J gave up 7 bases and V 2 bases, and 8 bases lay outside the gene matches. CDR1 MDHEN and CDR2 SYDVKM come from the germline V gene. This CDR3 is built from 14 residues.

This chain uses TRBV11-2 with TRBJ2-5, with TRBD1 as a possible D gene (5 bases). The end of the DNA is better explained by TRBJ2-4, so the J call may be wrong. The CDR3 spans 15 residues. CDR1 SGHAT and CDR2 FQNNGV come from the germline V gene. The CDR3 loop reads CASSLGTGQKNIQYF. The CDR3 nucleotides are TGTGCCAGCAGCTTAGGCACAGGACAAAAAAACATTCAGTACTTC.

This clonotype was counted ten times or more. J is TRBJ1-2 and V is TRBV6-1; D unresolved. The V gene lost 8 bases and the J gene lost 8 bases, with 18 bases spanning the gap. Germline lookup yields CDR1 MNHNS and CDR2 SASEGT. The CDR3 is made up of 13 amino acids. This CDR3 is CASPSWGVGGYTF. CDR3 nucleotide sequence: TGTGCCAGCCCCAGCTGGGGAGTAGGGGGCTACACCTTC.

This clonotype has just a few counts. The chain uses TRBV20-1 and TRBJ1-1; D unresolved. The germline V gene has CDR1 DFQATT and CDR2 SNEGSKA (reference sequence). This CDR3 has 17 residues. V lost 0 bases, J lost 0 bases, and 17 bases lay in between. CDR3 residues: CSARDRAGSVMNTEAFF. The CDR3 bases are TGCAGTGCTAGAGATCGGGCAGGTTCAGTTATGAACACTGAAGCTTTCTTT.

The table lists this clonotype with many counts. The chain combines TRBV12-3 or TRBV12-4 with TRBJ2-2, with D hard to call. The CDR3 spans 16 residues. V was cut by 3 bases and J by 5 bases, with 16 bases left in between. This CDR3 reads CASSFSATLLTGELFF. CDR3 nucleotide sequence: TGTGCCAGCAGTTTCTCAGCGACCCTCCTTACCGGGGAGCTGTTTTTT.

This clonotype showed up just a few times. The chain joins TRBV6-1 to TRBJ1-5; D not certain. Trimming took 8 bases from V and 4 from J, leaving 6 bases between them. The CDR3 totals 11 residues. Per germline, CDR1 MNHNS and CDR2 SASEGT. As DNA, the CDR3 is TGTGCCAGCGGAATGAATCAGCCCCAGCATTTT. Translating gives CASGMNQPQHF.

CDR3: CSVEDRFRNTEAFF. The DNA for the CDR3 is TGCAGCGTAGAGGACAGGTTCAGGAACACTGAAGCTTTCTTT. V gene TRBV29-1 combines with J gene TRBJ1-1, with 7 bases aligning to TRBD1. From germline, CDR1 is SQVTM and CDR2 ANQGSEA. This CDR3 is built from 14 residues. Trimming cost V 6 bases and J 1 base; bases outside gene matches: 8.

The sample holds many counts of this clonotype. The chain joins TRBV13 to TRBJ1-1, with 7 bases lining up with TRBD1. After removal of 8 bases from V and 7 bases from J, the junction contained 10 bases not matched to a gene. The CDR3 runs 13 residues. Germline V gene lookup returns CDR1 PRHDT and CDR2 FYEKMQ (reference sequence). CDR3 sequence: CASRVRGGFEAFF. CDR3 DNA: TGTGCCAGCCGGGTGAGAGGGGGCTTTGAAGCTTTCTTT.

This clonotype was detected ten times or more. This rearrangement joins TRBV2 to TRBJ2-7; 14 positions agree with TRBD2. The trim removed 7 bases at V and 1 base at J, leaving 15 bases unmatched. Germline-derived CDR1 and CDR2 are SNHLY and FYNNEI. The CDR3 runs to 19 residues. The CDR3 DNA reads TGTGCCAGCAAGGACGGGACTAGCGGGAGTATTCGGATTTCCTACGAGCAGTACTTC. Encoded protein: CASKDGTSGSIRISYEQYF.

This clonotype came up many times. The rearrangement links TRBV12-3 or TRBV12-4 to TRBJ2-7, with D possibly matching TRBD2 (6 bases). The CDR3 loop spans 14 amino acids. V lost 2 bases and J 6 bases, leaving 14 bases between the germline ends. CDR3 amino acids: CASSLTLGSGEQYF. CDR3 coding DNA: TGTGCCAGCAGTTTAACCCTCGGGAGTGGCGAGCAGTACTTC.

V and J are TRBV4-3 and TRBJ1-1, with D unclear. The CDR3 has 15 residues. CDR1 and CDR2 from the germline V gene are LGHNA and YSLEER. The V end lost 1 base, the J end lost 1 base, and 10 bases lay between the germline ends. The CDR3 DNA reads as TGCGCCAGCAGCCAAGTTGGCAGGAGGAACACTGAAGCTTTCTTT. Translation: CASSQVGRRNTEAFF.

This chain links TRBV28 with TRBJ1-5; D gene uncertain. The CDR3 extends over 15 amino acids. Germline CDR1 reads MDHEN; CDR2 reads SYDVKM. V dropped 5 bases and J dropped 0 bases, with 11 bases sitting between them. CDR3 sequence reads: CASSRRTASNQPQHF. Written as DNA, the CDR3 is TGTGCCAGCAGTAGGAGGACGGCTAGCAATCAGCCCCAGCATTTT.

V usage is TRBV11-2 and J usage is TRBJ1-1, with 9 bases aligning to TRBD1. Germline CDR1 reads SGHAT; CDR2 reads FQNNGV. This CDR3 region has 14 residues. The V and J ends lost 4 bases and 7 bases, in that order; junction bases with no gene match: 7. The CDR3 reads CASSSRVGQGEAFF. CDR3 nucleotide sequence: TGTGCCAGCAGCTCTCGTGTGGGACAGGGTGAAGCTTTCTTT.

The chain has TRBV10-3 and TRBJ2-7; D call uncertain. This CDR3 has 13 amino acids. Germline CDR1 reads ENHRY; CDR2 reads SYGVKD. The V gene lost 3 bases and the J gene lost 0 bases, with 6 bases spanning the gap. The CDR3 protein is CAISDLNSYEQYF. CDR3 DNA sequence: TGTGCCATCAGTGATCTGAACTCCTACGAGCAGTACTTC.

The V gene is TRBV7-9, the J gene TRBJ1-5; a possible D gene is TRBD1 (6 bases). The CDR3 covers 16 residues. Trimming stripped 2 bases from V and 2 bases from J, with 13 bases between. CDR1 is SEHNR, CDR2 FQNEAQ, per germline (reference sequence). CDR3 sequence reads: CASSLSTGIGNQPQHF. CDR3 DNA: TGTGCCAGCAGCTTAAGCACAGGGATTGGCAATCAGCCCCAGCATTTT.

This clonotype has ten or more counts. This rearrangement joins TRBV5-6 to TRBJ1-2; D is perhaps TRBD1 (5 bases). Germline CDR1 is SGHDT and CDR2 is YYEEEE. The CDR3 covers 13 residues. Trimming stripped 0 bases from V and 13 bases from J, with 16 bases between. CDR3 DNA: TGTGCCAGCAGCTTGGTAATAACAGGTTTCCCCACCTTC. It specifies CASSLVITGFPTF.

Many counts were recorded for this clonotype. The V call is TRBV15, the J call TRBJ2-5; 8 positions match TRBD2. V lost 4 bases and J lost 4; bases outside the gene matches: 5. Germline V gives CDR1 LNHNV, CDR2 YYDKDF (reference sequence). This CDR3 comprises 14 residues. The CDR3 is CATSTGGGGETQYF. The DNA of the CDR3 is TGTGCCACCAGCACGGGGGGGGGTGGAGAGACCCAGTACTTC.

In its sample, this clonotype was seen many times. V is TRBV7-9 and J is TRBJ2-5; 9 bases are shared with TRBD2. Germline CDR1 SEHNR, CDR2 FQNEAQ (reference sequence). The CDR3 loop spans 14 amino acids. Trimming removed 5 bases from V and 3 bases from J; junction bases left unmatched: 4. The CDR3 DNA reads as TGTGCCAGCAGCCATAGACTAGCGGAAGAGACCCAGTACTTC. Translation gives CASSHRLAEETQYF.

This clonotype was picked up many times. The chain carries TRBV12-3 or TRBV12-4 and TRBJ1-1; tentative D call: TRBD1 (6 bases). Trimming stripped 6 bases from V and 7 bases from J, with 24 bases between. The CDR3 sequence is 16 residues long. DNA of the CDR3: TGTGCCAGCAGCCAGACCCGGGGCAGGGGATTCGGTGAAGCTTTCTTT. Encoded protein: CASSQTRGRGFGEAFF.

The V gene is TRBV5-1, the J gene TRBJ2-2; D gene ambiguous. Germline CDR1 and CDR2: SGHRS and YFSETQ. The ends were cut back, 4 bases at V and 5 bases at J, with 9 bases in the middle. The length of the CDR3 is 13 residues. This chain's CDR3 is CASSVVITGELFF. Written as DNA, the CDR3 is TGCGCCAGCAGCGTTGTTATAACCGGGGAGCTGTTTTTT.